The present T cell receptor beta chain was sequenced within a study of blood T cell repertoires in COVID-19. Study-wide context: Nucleic acid was either cDNA or gDNA, and it came from T cells, B-cell-depleted T cells, or PBMCs.

The assay was immunoSEQ multiplex PCR, and TCRdb's table has in-frame clones only and misses some. The sample lists about 15,000 clones; roughly nine tenths were seen once. This clone appeared a few times. This CDR3 contains 16 residues. The germline V gene encodes CDR1 MNHNS and CDR2 SASEGT. With 3 bases removed from V and 0 bases from J, the gap between germline ends came to 14 bases. The V call is TRBV6-1, the J call TRBJ1-2; tentative D call: TRBD1 (5 bases). The sample taken for sequencing was peripheral blood. The TCR sequence derives from a human donor in a cohort sampled during active COVID-19. The chain's CDR3 is CASSDSGGTSNYGYTF. CDR3 DNA: TGTGCCAGCAGTGATTCTGGGGGGACTTCTAACTATGGCTACACCTTC.